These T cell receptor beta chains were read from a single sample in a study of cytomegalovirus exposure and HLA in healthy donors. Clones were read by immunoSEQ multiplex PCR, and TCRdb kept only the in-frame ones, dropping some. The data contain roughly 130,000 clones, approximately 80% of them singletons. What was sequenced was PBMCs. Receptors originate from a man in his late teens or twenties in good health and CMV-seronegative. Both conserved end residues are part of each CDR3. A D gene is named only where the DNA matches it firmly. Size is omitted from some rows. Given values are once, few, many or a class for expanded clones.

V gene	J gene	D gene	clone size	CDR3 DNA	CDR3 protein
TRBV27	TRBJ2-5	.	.	TGTGCCAGCAGCAGAAACCAAGAGACCCAGTACTTC	CASSRNQETQYF
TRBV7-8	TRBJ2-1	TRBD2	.	TGTGCCAGCAGTCAAGACCTAGCACTAGCGGGTAATGAGCAGTTCTTC	CASSQDLALAGNEQFF
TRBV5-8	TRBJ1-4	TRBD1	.	TGTGCCAGCAGCTTAGGACAGGGCGTCGGAAAACTGTTTTTT	CASSLGQGVGKLFF
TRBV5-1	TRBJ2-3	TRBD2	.	TGCGCCAGCAGCTTGGAAGCGGGAGTATGGGATACGCAGTATTTT	CASSLEAGVWDTQYF
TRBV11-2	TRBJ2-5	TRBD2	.	TGTGCCAGCAGCTTGACTAGCGGGAGATCTTCAGAGACCCAGTACTTC	CASSLTSGRSSETQYF
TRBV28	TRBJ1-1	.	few	TGTGCCAGCCGATTGGCCACAGTAGCTTTCTTT	CASRLATVAFF
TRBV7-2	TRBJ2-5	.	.	TGTGCCAGCGGAATAGCGTGGGAAGAGACCCAGTACTTC	CASGIAWEETQYF
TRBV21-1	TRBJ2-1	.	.	TGTGCCAGCAGCAAACCCCCCCCGGAGTTCTTC	CASSKPPPEFF
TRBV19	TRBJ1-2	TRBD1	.	TGTGCCAGTATGGGGACAGTTCTCCACTATGGCTACACCTTC	CASMGTVLHYGYTF
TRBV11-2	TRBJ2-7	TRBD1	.	TGTGCCAGCAGCTTAGGTGACAGGGGGTCCTACGAGCAGTACTTC	CASSLGDRGSYEQYF
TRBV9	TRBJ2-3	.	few	TGTGCCAGCAGCGCCTACTCAGATACGCAGTATTTT	CASSAYSDTQYF
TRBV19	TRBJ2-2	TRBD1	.	TGTGCCAGTTCCCACAGGGGAACCGGGGAGCTGTTTTTT	CASSHRGTGELFF
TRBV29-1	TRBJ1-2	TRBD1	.	TGCAGCGTTGAAGATCATGACAGGGGCCCGGGCCACTATGGCTACACCTTC	CSVEDHDRGPGHYGYTF
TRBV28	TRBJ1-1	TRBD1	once	TGTGCCAGCAGCCCAGGGGGCGCCAGGACTGAAGCTTTCTTT	CASSPGGARTEAFF
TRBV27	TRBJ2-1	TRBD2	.	TGTGCCATACATCCCCTGGGTAGCGGGAGGGCCAATGAGCAGTTCTTC	CAIHPLGSGRANEQFF
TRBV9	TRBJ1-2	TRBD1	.	TGTGCCAGCAGCGTAAAGGACAGGGCCAACTATGGCTACACCTTC	CASSVKDRANYGYTF
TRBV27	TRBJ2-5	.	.	TGTGCCAGCAGTTTAAACCCGACTTACCAAGAGACCCAGTACTTC	CASSLNPTYQETQYF
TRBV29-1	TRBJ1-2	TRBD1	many	TGCAGCGTTTGGGTTGAGGGGGCGCCCGGGAGTGGCTACACCTTC	CSVWVEGAPGSGYTF
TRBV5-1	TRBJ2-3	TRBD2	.	TGCGCCAGCGCCCTAATTCCAGCGGGAGTGACAGATACGCAGTATTTT	CASALIPAGVTDTQYF
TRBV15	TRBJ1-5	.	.	TGTGCCACCGGGGTCGGACAGAGGGAGAGGCCCCAGCATTTT	CATGVGQRERPQHF
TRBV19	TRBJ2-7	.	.	TGTGCCAGTAGTGTTGACACCTACGAGCAGTACTTC	CASSVDTYEQYF
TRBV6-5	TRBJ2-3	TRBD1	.	TGTGCCAGCAATCCGGGACAGACTTACACAGATACGCAGTATTTT	CASNPGQTYTDTQYF
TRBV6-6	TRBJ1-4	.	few	TGTGCCAGCAGTTACTCCGGGTCCGGGGATGAAAAACTGTTTTTT	CASSYSGSGDEKLFF
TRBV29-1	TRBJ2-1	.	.	TGCAGCGTTGAAAAGGCTAGCAGGAATGAGCAGTTCTTC	CSVEKASRNEQFF
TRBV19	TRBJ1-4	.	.	TGTGCCAGTAGCCCACGGACAGTAGCGACACTGTTTTTT	CASSPRTVATLFF
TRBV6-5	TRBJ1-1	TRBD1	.	TGTGCCACCGGGACAGGGGACCACACTGAAGCTTTCTTT	CATGTGDHTEAFF
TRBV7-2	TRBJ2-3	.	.	TGTGCCAGCAGCTTAGGGGCTAGCACAGATACGCAGTATTTT	CASSLGASTDTQYF
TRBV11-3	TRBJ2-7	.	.	TGTGCCAGCAGCTTATTTACCTACTACGAGCAGTACTTC	CASSLFTYYEQYF
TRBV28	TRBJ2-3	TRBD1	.	TGTGCCAGCAGCCGTCGGCAGGGGGCGCGCACAGATACGCAGTATTTT	CASSRRQGARTDTQYF
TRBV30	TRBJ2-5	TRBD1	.	TGTGCCTGGAATGGACAGGGGGCAAGAGAGACCCAGTACTTC	CAWNGQGARETQYF
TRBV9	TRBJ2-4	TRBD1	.	TGTGCCAGCGGATCGAATCCGACAGGGGTGGGAAACATTCAGTACTTC	CASGSNPTGVGNIQYF
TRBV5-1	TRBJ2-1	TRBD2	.	TGCGCCAGCAGCTTGGATGGTACGGGAGGGCGGCTTAATGAGCAGTTCTTC	CASSLDGTGGRLNEQFF
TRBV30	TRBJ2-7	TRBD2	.	TGTGCCTGGAGTGAGGGTTCGGGGGGTTACGAGCAGTACTTC	CAWSEGSGGYEQYF
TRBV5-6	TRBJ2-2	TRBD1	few	TGTGCCAGCAGCTTCGGGACAGGGGCGACCGGGGAGCTGTTTTTT	CASSFGTGATGELFF
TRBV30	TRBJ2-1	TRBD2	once	TGTGCCTGGAGCGGGGGACTAGCGGGAGGTTCCTACAATGAGCAGTTCTTC	CAWSGGLAGGSYNEQFF
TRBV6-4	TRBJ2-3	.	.	TGTGCCAGCAGTGATAAGGGGATTGGCACAGATACGCAGTATTTT	CASSDKGIGTDTQYF
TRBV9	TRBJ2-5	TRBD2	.	TGTGCCAGCAGCGTGTTGGGGGAGGGGTGGGAGACCCAGTACTTC	CASSVLGEGWETQYF
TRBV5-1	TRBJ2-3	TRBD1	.	TGCGCCAGCAGACAGGGGTTGGGGACAGATACGCAGTATTTT	CASRQGLGTDTQYF
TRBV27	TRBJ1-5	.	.	TGTGCCAGCAGTCCAAACTATAGCAATCAGCCCCAGCATTTT	CASSPNYSNQPQHF
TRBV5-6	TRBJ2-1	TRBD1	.	TGTGCCAGCAGGTCGGGACAGGGTCGAAATGAGCAGTTCTTC	CASRSGQGRNEQFF
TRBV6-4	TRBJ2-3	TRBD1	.	TGTGCCAGCAGTCCGGGACAGGGGGACTCAGATACGCAGTATTTT	CASSPGQGDSDTQYF
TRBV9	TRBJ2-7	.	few	TGTGCCAGCAGCCTCCGTGGAGGGGCTCAAGTCTACGAGCAGTACTTC	CASSLRGGAQVYEQYF
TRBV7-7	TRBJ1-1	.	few	TGTGCTAGCAGCCAAGACAGGAACACTGAAGCTTTCTTT	CASSQDRNTEAFF
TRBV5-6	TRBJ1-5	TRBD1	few	TGTGCCAGCAGCTTGGCGGGACAGGGCCCCAATCAGCCCCAGCATTTT	CASSLAGQGPNQPQHF
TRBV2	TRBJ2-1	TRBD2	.	TGTGCCAGCAGTGACGCGGGGAGCGGGAGGAACAATGAGCAGTTCTTC	CASSDAGSGRNNEQFF
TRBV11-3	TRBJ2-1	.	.	TGTGCCAGCAGCCCGGGTGGGTCCTACAATGAGCAGTTCTTC	CASSPGGSYNEQFF
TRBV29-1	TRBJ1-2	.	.	TGCAGCGTCAGGACAGATAACTATGGCTACACCTTC	CSVRTDNYGYTF
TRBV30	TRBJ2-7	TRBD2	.	TGTGCCTGGAGTAGAGGGACTAGCGGAGAGGTCTACGAGCAGTACTTC	CAWSRGTSGEVYEQYF
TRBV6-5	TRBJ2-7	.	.	TGTGCCAGCAGTTTACAGGGCACGCGGTCCGAGCAGTACTTC	CASSLQGTRSEQYF
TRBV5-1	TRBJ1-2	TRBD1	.	TGCGCCAGCAGCTTGGGGCAGGGGGCTGAAGGCTACACCTTC	CASSLGQGAEGYTF
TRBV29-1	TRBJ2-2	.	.	TGCAGCATTGATGACAAGCTGAACACCGGGGAGCTGTTTTTT	CSIDDKLNTGELFF
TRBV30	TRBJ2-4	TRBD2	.	TGTGCCTGGGGGGCCGGGACTAGCGTCCAAAACATTCAGTACTTC	CAWGAGTSVQNIQYF
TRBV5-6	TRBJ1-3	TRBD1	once	TGTGCCAGCACCATCGGAGGGGGCTTATCTGGAAACACCATATATTTT	CASTIGGGLSGNTIYF
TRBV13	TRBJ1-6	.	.	TGTGCCAGCAGCCGCAGGGAGGACTGGTCACCCCTCCACTTT	CASSRREDWSPLHF